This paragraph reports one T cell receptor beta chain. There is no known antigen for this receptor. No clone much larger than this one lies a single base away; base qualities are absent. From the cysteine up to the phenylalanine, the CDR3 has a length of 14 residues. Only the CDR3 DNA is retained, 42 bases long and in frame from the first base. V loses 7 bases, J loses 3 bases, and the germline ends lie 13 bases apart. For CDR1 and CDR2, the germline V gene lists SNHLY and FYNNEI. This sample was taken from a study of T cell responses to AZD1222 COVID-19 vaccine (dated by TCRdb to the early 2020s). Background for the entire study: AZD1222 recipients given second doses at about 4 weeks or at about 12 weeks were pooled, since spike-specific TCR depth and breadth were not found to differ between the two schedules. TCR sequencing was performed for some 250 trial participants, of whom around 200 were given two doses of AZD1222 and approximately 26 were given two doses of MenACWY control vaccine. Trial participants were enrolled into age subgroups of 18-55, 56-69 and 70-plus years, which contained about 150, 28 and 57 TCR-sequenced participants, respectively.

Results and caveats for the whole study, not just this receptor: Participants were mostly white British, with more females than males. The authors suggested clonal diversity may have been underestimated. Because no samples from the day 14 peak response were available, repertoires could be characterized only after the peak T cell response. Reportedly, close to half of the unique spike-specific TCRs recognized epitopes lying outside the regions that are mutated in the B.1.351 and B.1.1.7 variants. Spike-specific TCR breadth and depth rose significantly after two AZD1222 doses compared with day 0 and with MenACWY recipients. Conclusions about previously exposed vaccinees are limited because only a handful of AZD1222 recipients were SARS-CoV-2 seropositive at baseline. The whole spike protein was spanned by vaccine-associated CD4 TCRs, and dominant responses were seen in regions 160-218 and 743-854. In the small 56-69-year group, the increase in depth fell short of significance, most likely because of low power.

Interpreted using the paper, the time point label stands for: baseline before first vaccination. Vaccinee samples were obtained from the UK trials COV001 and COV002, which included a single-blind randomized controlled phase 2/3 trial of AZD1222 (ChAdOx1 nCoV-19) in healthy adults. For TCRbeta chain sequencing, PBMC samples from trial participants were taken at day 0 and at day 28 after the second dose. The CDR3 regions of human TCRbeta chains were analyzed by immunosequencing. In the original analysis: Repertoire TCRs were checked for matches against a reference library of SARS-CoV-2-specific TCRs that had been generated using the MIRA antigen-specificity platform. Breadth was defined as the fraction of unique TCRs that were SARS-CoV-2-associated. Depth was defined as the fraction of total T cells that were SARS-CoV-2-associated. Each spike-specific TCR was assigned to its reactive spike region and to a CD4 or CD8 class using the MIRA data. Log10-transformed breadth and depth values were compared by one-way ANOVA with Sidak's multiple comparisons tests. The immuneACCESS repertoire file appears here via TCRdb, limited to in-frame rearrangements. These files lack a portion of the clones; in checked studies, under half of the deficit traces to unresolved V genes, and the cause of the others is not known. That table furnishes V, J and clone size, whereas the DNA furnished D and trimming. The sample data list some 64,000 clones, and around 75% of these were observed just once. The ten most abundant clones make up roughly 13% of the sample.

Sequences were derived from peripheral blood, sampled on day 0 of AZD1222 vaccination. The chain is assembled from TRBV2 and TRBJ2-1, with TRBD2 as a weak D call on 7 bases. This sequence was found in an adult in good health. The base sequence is TGTGCCAGCAAGGCGGGGGCGGGCTACAATGAGCAGTTCTTC. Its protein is CASKAGAGYNEQFF. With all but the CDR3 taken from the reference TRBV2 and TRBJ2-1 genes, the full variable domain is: EPEVTQTPSHQVTQMGQEVILRCVPISNHLYFYWYRQILGQKVEFLVSFYNNEISEKSEIFDDQFSVERPDGSNFTLKIRSTKLEDSAMYFCASKAGAGYNEQFFGPGTRLTVL.